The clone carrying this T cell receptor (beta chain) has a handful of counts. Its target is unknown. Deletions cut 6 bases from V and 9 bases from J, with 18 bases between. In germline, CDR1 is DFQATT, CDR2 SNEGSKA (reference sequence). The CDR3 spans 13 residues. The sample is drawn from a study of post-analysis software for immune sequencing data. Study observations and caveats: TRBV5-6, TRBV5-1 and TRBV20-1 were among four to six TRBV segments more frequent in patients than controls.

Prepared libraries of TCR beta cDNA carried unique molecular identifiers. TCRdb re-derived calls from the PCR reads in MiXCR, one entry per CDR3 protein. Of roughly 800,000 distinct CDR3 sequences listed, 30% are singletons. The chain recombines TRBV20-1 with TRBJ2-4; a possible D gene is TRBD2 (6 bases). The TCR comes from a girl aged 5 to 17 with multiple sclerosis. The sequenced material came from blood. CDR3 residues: CSARRGGKSIQYF. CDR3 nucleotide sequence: TGCAGTGCACGGAGGGGAGGCAAGTCCATTCAGTACTTC.